The T cell receptor (beta chain) under discussion was sequenced for a study of T-cell reconstitution after alpha-beta-depleted transplantation in children. The CDR3 is 15 residues long. From germline, CDR1 is SGHTA and CDR2 FQGNSA. With 2 bases removed from V and 6 bases from J, the gap between germline ends came to 14 bases. Using unique molecular identifiers, the investigators prepared the TCRbeta library. TCRdb redid the calling of the PCR reads with MiXCR, one entry per CDR3 protein. The sample yields a few hundred thousand distinct CDR3 sequences, about a sixth seen once. This clonotype was observed a handful of times.

Here the sequenced sample was PBMCs, mostly from graft donor cells, taken 360 days after TCRalphabeta/CD19-depleted stem cell transplant. This TCR derives from a boy under two years old who had a stem cell transplant for Wiskott-Aldrich syndrome, so the T cells may come from the graft donor. This chain uses TRBV7-2 with TRBJ2-4, with D maybe TRBD2 (6 bases). CDR3 sequence: CASSLLGLGGNIQYF. In DNA, the CDR3 is TGTGCCAGCAGCTTATTGGGGCTCGGGGGAAACATTCAGTACTTC.